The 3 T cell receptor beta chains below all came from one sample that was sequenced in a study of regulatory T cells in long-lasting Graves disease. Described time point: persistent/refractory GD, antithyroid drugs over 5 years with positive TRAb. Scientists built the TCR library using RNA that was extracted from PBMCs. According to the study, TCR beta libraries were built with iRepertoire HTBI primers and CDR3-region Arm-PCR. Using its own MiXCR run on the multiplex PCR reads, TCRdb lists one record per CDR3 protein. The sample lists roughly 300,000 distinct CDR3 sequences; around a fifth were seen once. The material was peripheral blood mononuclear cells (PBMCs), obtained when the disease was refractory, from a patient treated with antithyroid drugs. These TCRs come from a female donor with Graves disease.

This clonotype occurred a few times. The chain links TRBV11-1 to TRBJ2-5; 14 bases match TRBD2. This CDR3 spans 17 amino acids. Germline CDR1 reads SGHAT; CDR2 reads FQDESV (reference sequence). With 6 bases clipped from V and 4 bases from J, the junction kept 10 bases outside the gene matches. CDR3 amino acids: CASSRGLAGDSRETQYF. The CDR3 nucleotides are TGTGCCAGCAGTCGGGGACTAGCGGGAGATTCGCGAGAGACCCAGTACTTC.

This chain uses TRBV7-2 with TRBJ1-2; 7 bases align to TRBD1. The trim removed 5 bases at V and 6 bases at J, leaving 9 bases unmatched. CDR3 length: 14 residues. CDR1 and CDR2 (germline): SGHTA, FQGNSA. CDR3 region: CASSRFRGQDGYTF. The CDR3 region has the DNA TGTGCCAGCAGCCGATTTAGGGGGCAAGATGGCTACACCTTC.

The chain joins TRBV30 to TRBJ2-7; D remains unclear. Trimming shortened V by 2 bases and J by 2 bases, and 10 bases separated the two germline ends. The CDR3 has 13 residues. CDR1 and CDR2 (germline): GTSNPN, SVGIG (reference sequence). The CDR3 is CAWSPGSPYEQYF. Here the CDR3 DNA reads TGTGCCTGGAGTCCCGGGTCCCCCTACGAGCAGTACTTC. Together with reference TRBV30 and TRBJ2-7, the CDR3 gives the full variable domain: SQTIHQWPATLVQPVGSPLSLECTVEGTSNPNLYWYRQAAGRGLQLLFYSVGIGQISSEVPQNLSASRPQDRQFILSSKKLLLSDSGFYLCAWSPGSPYEQYFGPGTRLTVT.